Listed below are T cell receptor beta chains from one sample, sequenced in a study of blood T cells in healthy people across ages. MiXCR, applied by TCRdb to the 5' RACE reads, yields one record per CDR3 protein. The sample has 1.5 million to 2 million distinct CDR3 sequences; 28% are singletons. Sequenced: blood. The receptors shown here come from a woman aged 30 to 39 in good health. The CDR3 runs from the conserved cysteine through the conserved F or W. D genes are given only for firm matches. Clone size is stated in some rows and not others, as once, few, many or a class when expanded.

CDR3nt: TGCGCCAGCAGCTTGGTGGCGAGATCCAACTATGGCTACACCTTC
CDR3aa: CASSLVARSNYGYTF
d_gene: -
v_gene: TRBV5-1
abundance: -
j_gene: TRBJ1-2

CDR3nt: TGTGCCACCCACACAGGGATGGCAGATACGCAGTATTTT
CDR3aa: CATHTGMADTQYF
d_gene: -
v_gene: TRBV10-3
abundance: few
j_gene: TRBJ2-3

CDR3nt: TGTGCCAGCAGCTTAGGGGGGGCTAGCGCCTACGAGCAGTACTTC
CDR3aa: CASSLGGASAYEQYF
d_gene: -
v_gene: TRBV13
abundance: -
j_gene: TRBJ2-7

CDR3nt: TGTGCCAGCAGCTCGACCGTTCCGGGAGGTGAAAAACGGTTTTTT
CDR3aa: CASSSTVPGGEKRFF
d_gene: -
v_gene: TRBV7-6
abundance: -
j_gene: TRBJ1-4

CDR3nt: TGTGCCAGCAGTGACACCGCTTACAGGGACCCAAACTATGGCTACACCTTC
CDR3aa: CASSDTAYRDPNYGYTF
d_gene: -
v_gene: TRBV6-1
abundance: few
j_gene: TRBJ1-2

CDR3nt: TGTGCCATCGGGGATATGGCGGAAAAACTGTTTTTT
CDR3aa: CAIGDMAEKLFF
d_gene: -
v_gene: TRBV10-3
abundance: -
j_gene: TRBJ1-4

CDR3nt: TGTGCCAGCAGTGTAGGACAGTTTCACCTCCACTTT
CDR3aa: CASSVGQFHLHF
d_gene: -
v_gene: TRBV6-1
abundance: -
j_gene: TRBJ1-6

CDR3nt: TGCGCCAGCAGCTCACAGGGTTGGAACACTGAAGCTTTCTTT
CDR3aa: CASSSQGWNTEAFF
d_gene: -
v_gene: TRBV5-1
abundance: few
j_gene: TRBJ1-1

CDR3nt: TGTGCCAGCAGCCCCTCCACGGGGACTAGCGGGAGTGGGGAGACCCAGTACTTC
CDR3aa: CASSPSTGTSGSGETQYF
d_gene: TRBD2
v_gene: TRBV7-2
abundance: -
j_gene: TRBJ2-5

CDR3nt: TGTGCCAGCAACGACGGTGGAGGAAGGGAGAGGGAGACCCAGTACTTC
CDR3aa: CASNDGGGRERETQYF
d_gene: -
v_gene: TRBV11-2
abundance: -
j_gene: TRBJ2-5

CDR3nt: TGTACCAGCAGCCGGGGGGGTGGCCGCGGGGGGGCCGAGGACATTCAGTACTTC
CDR3aa: CTSSRGGGRGGAEDIQYF
d_gene: TRBD2
v_gene: TRBV4-2
abundance: -
j_gene: TRBJ2-4

CDR3nt: TGTGCCAGCAACGACAGGGGGCATGGCTACACCTTC
CDR3aa: CASNDRGHGYTF
d_gene: TRBD1
v_gene: TRBV12-3/TRBV12-4
abundance: -
j_gene: TRBJ1-2

CDR3nt: TGTGCCAGCAGCTCCGCCGGGACAGGGTACTCTGGGGCCAACGTCCTGACTTTC
CDR3aa: CASSSAGTGYSGANVLTF
d_gene: TRBD1
v_gene: TRBV5-5
abundance: -
j_gene: TRBJ2-6

CDR3nt: TGTGCCAGCAGCCAACCGGTGGGGGGCAGAACAGATACGCAGTATTTT
CDR3aa: CASSQPVGGRTDTQYF
d_gene: -
v_gene: TRBV7-2
abundance: few
j_gene: TRBJ2-3

CDR3nt: TGTGCCAGTAAACGTACAGGGACTGGCTCTGATAGCAATCAGCCCCAGCATTTT
CDR3aa: CASKRTGTGSDSNQPQHF
d_gene: -
v_gene: TRBV12-3/TRBV12-4
abundance: few
j_gene: TRBJ1-5

CDR3nt: TGTGCCAGCAGCCCCACTGGTGCAGGGGACAATGAGCAGTTCTTC
CDR3aa: CASSPTGAGDNEQFF
d_gene: -
v_gene: TRBV7-3
abundance: -
j_gene: TRBJ2-1

CDR3nt: TGTGCCTGGAGTGCTGGGACTAACTATGGCTACACCTTC
CDR3aa: CAWSAGTNYGYTF
d_gene: -
v_gene: TRBV30
abundance: few
j_gene: TRBJ1-2

CDR3nt: TGCAGTGCTATGCCAGACAGGGGGCGCGACACCGGGGAGCTGTTTTTT
CDR3aa: CSAMPDRGRDTGELFF
d_gene: TRBD1
v_gene: TRBV20-1
abundance: -
j_gene: TRBJ2-2

CDR3nt: TGTGCCAGCAGCCAAGATCTTTCCGGGGTTGAGACCCAGTACTTC
CDR3aa: CASSQDLSGVETQYF
d_gene: -
v_gene: TRBV3-1
abundance: -
j_gene: TRBJ2-5

CDR3nt: TGCAGTGCCCTCGACAGGGGGCTCGAGCAGTACTTC
CDR3aa: CSALDRGLEQYF
d_gene: TRBD1
v_gene: TRBV20-1
abundance: -
j_gene: TRBJ2-7

CDR3nt: TGTGCCAGCAGTCTCAGACAGGGGGCCCACGAGCAGTACTTC
CDR3aa: CASSLRQGAHEQYF
d_gene: TRBD1
v_gene: TRBV28
abundance: -
j_gene: TRBJ2-7

CDR3nt: TGTGCCACCCGGGACAGGGGCGATGAGCAGTTCTTC
CDR3aa: CATRDRGDEQFF
d_gene: TRBD1
v_gene: TRBV15
abundance: -
j_gene: TRBJ2-1

CDR3nt: TGTGCCAGCGCTGGATCGACACTCTCTTACAATCAGCCCCAGCATTTT
CDR3aa: CASAGSTLSYNQPQHF
d_gene: -
v_gene: TRBV2
abundance: few
j_gene: TRBJ1-5

CDR3nt: TGTGCCAGCAGTAACCCAGGGGCGGATAATGAAAAACTGTTTTTT
CDR3aa: CASSNPGADNEKLFF
d_gene: -
v_gene: TRBV12-3/TRBV12-4
abundance: -
j_gene: TRBJ1-4

CDR3nt: TGCGCCAGCAGCGCCCGCCGAGAGGACGTCCTGACTTTC
CDR3aa: CASSARREDVLTF
d_gene: -
v_gene: TRBV5-1
abundance: many
j_gene: TRBJ2-6

CDR3nt: TGTGCCAGCAGCACGACTAGCGAAGAGACCCAGTACTTC
CDR3aa: CASSTTSEETQYF
d_gene: TRBD2
v_gene: TRBV2
abundance: -
j_gene: TRBJ2-5

CDR3nt: TGTGCCATCAGTCCAGGAGGGGGAAACATTCAGTACTTC
CDR3aa: CAISPGGGNIQYF
d_gene: -
v_gene: TRBV10-3
abundance: many
j_gene: TRBJ2-4

CDR3nt: TGTGCCAGCAGCTTAGTACGGACAGGGGGAGAGACCCAGTACTTC
CDR3aa: CASSLVRTGGETQYF
d_gene: TRBD1
v_gene: TRBV7-2
abundance: few
j_gene: TRBJ2-5

CDR3nt: TGCAGTGCTAGAGATCATCTAGTTGAGACCAAAAACATTCAGTACTTC
CDR3aa: CSARDHLVETKNIQYF
d_gene: -
v_gene: TRBV20-1
abundance: many
j_gene: TRBJ2-4

CDR3nt: TGCGCCAGCAGCTTTTCCGGGACAGGGGTGGAGACCCAGTACTTC
CDR3aa: CASSFSGTGVETQYF
d_gene: TRBD1
v_gene: TRBV5-1
abundance: -
j_gene: TRBJ2-5

CDR3nt: TGCAGTGCTAGGGTGGCACCCGTCGAGCAGTACTTC
CDR3aa: CSARVAPVEQYF
d_gene: -
v_gene: TRBV20-1
abundance: -
j_gene: TRBJ2-7

CDR3nt: TGTGCCAGCAGTCCAACCGACAGGGCGGATAATTCACCCCTCCACTTT
CDR3aa: CASSPTDRADNSPLHF
d_gene: TRBD1
v_gene: TRBV7-2
abundance: -
j_gene: TRBJ1-6

CDR3nt: TGTGCCAGCAGTGAGGTCCAAGAGACCCAGTACTTC
CDR3aa: CASSEVQETQYF
d_gene: -
v_gene: TRBV11-2
abundance: many
j_gene: TRBJ2-5

CDR3nt: TGCAGCGCTTTGAGGGCGACAGGAAAATCCCCAGGAACCGGGGAGCTGTTTTTT
CDR3aa: CSALRATGKSPGTGELFF
d_gene: -
v_gene: TRBV29-1
abundance: few
j_gene: TRBJ2-2

CDR3nt: TGTGCCAGTAGCGCGACTAGCGGCAACACAGATACGCAGTATTTT
CDR3aa: CASSATSGNTDTQYF
d_gene: TRBD2
v_gene: TRBV19
abundance: few
j_gene: TRBJ2-3

CDR3nt: TGTGCCAGCAGCGTAGAGGGAGCGGCCAGCACAGATACGCAGTATTTT
CDR3aa: CASSVEGAASTDTQYF
d_gene: -
v_gene: TRBV9
abundance: -
j_gene: TRBJ2-3

CDR3nt: TGCGCCAGCAGCTTGGATCAAAATACGCAGTATTTT
CDR3aa: CASSLDQNTQYF
d_gene: -
v_gene: TRBV5-1
abundance: -
j_gene: TRBJ2-3

CDR3nt: TGTGCCAGCATGAAGGAGGCCCTCTCCTACGAGCAGTACTTC
CDR3aa: CASMKEALSYEQYF
d_gene: -
v_gene: TRBV6-2/TRBV6-3
abundance: -
j_gene: TRBJ2-7

CDR3nt: TGTGCCAGCAGTTCCCAGACTAGCTACTACGAGCAGTACTTC
CDR3aa: CASSSQTSYYEQYF
d_gene: TRBD2
v_gene: TRBV28
abundance: -
j_gene: TRBJ2-7

CDR3nt: TGTGCCAGCAGCCAAGGTTTACAGCCCAGCACAGATACGCAGTATTTT
CDR3aa: CASSQGLQPSTDTQYF
d_gene: -
v_gene: TRBV14
abundance: -
j_gene: TRBJ2-3

CDR3nt: TGCGCCAGCAGCTTGCCCAGCGGGGTAGTCAAAAACATTCAGTACTTC
CDR3aa: CASSLPSGVVKNIQYF
d_gene: TRBD2
v_gene: TRBV5-1
abundance: few
j_gene: TRBJ2-4

CDR3nt: TGTGCCAGCAGCCACGTTATGATGGTCGACGAGCAGTACTTC
CDR3aa: CASSHVMMVDEQYF
d_gene: -
v_gene: TRBV11-2
abundance: many
j_gene: TRBJ2-7

CDR3nt: TGTGCCATCAGTTGGCAGGGCGTGAATGGAAACACCATATATTTT
CDR3aa: CAISWQGVNGNTIYF
d_gene: -
v_gene: TRBV10-3
abundance: -
j_gene: TRBJ1-3

CDR3nt: TGTGCCACCAGTGATCTCCATCCCCGGATGGGCAATCAGCCCCAGCATTTT
CDR3aa: CATSDLHPRMGNQPQHF
d_gene: -
v_gene: TRBV24-1
abundance: few
j_gene: TRBJ1-5

CDR3nt: TGCGCCAGCAGCCCTCCGGGACTATCCTCCTACAATGGGCAGTTCTTC
CDR3aa: CASSPPGLSSYNGQFF
d_gene: TRBD2
v_gene: TRBV5-1
abundance: once
j_gene: TRBJ2-1

CDR3nt: TGTGCCAGCAGCTTATCCGGTCCCCTCACAGATACGCAGTATTTT
CDR3aa: CASSLSGPLTDTQYF
d_gene: -
v_gene: TRBV7-2
abundance: few
j_gene: TRBJ2-3

CDR3nt: TGCAGTGCTAGCCTCAGACAGGGAGTGAATGGCTACACCTTC
CDR3aa: CSASLRQGVNGYTF
d_gene: TRBD1
v_gene: TRBV20-1
abundance: -
j_gene: TRBJ1-2

CDR3nt: TGTGCCAGCAGCCAAGACAGCTCTCTTTGGAGCGAGCAGTACTTC
CDR3aa: CASSQDSSLWSEQYF
d_gene: -
v_gene: TRBV3-1
abundance: -
j_gene: TRBJ2-7

CDR3nt: TGTGCCAGCAGCCAGGACAGGGCTCTCGGTAATCAGCCCCAGCATTTT
CDR3aa: CASSQDRALGNQPQHF
d_gene: TRBD1
v_gene: TRBV6-5
abundance: few
j_gene: TRBJ1-5

CDR3nt: TGCGCCAGCAGCCCCGGCTACGGGGACTCCTACAATGAGCAGTTCTTC
CDR3aa: CASSPGYGDSYNEQFF
d_gene: -
v_gene: TRBV5-1
abundance: -
j_gene: TRBJ2-1

CDR3nt: TGTGCCAGCTCACAAGGGACAGGGGATTCACCCCTCCACTTT
CDR3aa: CASSQGTGDSPLHF
d_gene: TRBD1
v_gene: TRBV18
abundance: -
j_gene: TRBJ1-6